This T cell receptor (beta chain) comes out of a study of shared clonotypes between healthy human individuals. This CDR3 has 13 residues. Deletions cut 1 base from V and 7 bases from J, with 10 bases between. Germline values: CDR1 SGHTA, CDR2 FQGTGA. The assay was immunoSEQ multiplex PCR, and TCRdb's table has in-frame clones only and misses some. The sample records about 480,000 clones, about four fifths being singletons. This receptor was taken from a middle-aged woman in good health. Some clones in this sample may be carry-over from other donors' samples. The sample consisted of PBMCs. The chain couples TRBV7-3 to TRBJ1-1; D is perhaps TRBD1 (5 bases). CDR3 in DNA: TGTGCCAGCAGCTTAAGGGGGGAAGTTGAAGCTTTCTTT. It is translated as CASSLRGEVEAFF.